This T cell receptor (beta chain) was observed in a study of T cells in Graves' hyperthyroidism and ophthalmopathy. The CDR3 length is 14 residues. In germline, CDR1 is SGHVS, CDR2 FQNEAQ. V lost 6 bases, J lost 5 bases, and 16 bases lay in between. These patients, aged 18 to 65, had recently diagnosed hyperthyroidism lasting under 2 months. A few counts support this clonotype. Antigen: not known. General observations from the study: Blood also held most thyroid clonotypes expanded beyond 0.001.

The TCR beta CDR3 regions underwent amplification using RNA transcripts as the source. The TCR CDR3 was amplified in a first-round RT-PCR using the HTBI primer set. One entry per CDR3 protein results from TCRdb running MiXCR on the multiplex PCR reads. The data contain hundreds of thousands of distinct CDR3 sequences, around 46% of them singletons. The origin of this receptor is a woman younger than 35 with Graves' hyperthyroidism. Sequenced sample: peripheral blood or thyroid tissue (not recorded which). V is TRBV7-8 and J is TRBJ1-1; D is perhaps TRBD1 (6 bases). This chain's CDR3 is CASRPGWGHTEAFF. Here the CDR3 DNA reads TGTGCCAGCAGACCTGGTTGGGGGCATACTGAAGCTTTCTTT.